Listed below are T cell receptor beta chains from one sample, sequenced in a study of T cells in Graves' hyperthyroidism and ophthalmopathy. MiXCR, applied by TCRdb to the multiplex PCR reads, yields one record per CDR3 protein. The sample carries about 570,000 distinct CDR3 sequences, roughly 50% recorded once. The sequenced material came from peripheral blood or thyroid tissue (not recorded which). The origin of the receptors is an adult woman with Graves' disease, either hyperthyroidism or ophthalmopathy (not recorded which). The CDR3 runs from the conserved cysteine through the conserved F or W. A D gene is named only where the DNA matches it firmly. For some rows the clone size is stated as once, few or many, or as a class when expanded; others skip it.

V gene,D gene,J gene,CDR3 length,clone size,CDR3 protein,CDR3 DNA
TRBV20-1,TRBD1,TRBJ2-5,14,-,CSAISTGERETQYF,TGCAGTGCTATTTCGACAGGGGAAAGGGAGACCCAGTACTTC
TRBV2,TRBD2,TRBJ2-1,16,-,CASSGTLASYYNEQFF,TGTGCCAGCAGTGGGACACTAGCGAGCTACTACAATGAGCAGTTCTTC
TRBV20-1,-,TRBJ1-6,11,-,CSARDNSPLHF,TGCAGTGCTAGAGATAATTCACCCCTCCACTTT
TRBV5-1,-,TRBJ1-2,12,many,CASRPATAGYTF,TGCGCCAGCAGACCAGCGACTGCTGGCTACACCTTC
TRBV7-9,-,TRBJ1-2,14,-,CASSTGPPGGGYTF,TGTGCCAGCAGCACGGGACCGCCAGGCGGTGGCTACACCTTC
TRBV15,-,TRBJ2-7,19,-,CATRSGAGVGGGSSYEQYF,TGTGCCACCAGGTCGGGGGCTGGCGTGGGCGGCGGGAGCTCCTACGAGCAGTACTTC
TRBV7-8,TRBD2,TRBJ2-2,17,-,CASSPPIGTSRTGELFF,TGTGCCAGCAGCCCACCGATCGGGACTAGCAGAACCGGGGAGCTGTTTTTT
TRBV9,-,TRBJ1-5,17,-,CASSVGRSGGEYQPQHF,TGTGCCAGCAGCGTCGGCAGAAGCGGTGGGGAGTATCAGCCCCAGCATTTT
TRBV6-6,-,TRBJ1-2,13,-,CASSYRRVAGYTF,TGTGCCAGCAGTTACCGGAGGGTCGCTGGCTACACCTTC
TRBV20-1,TRBD2,TRBJ2-2,17,-,CSALLAGGDLNTGELFF,TGCAGTGCTCTTTTAGCGGGAGGGGATTTAAACACCGGGGAGCTGTTTTTT
TRBV7-9,TRBD1,TRBJ1-2,16,-,CASSSAGTVGNYGYTF,TGTGCCAGCAGCTCCGCCGGGACAGTGGGGAACTATGGCTACACCTTC
TRBV20-1,TRBD1,TRBJ2-2,15,many,CSASAGTGVTGELFF,TGCAGTGCTAGCGCCGGGACAGGGGTCACCGGGGAGCTGTTTTTT
TRBV15,-,TRBJ1-2,14,few,CATSRDTGSYGYTF,TGTGCCACCAGCAGAGATACCGGGAGCTATGGCTACACCTTC
TRBV7-2,-,TRBJ1-1,13,few,CASTRPLGTEAFF,TGTGCCAGCACCAGACCCCTGGGCACTGAAGCTTTCTTT
TRBV5-1,-,TRBJ1-2,13,once,CASSSVSNYGYTF,TGCGCCAGCAGCTCGGTTTCTAACTATGGCTACACCTTC
TRBV7-9,-,TRBJ2-6,14,few,CASSRNTGANVLTF,TGTGCCAGCAGCCGTAACACGGGGGCCAACGTCCTGACTTTC
TRBV5-1,-,TRBJ1-1,17,-,CASSLAAVDKGLTEAFF,TGCGCCAGCAGCTTGGCCGCGGTCGACAAGGGGCTTACTGAAGCTTTCTTT
TRBV7-9,-,TRBJ1-3,17,-,CASSFDTATYYGYTIYF,TGTGCCAGCAGCTTTGATACAGCAACTTACTATGGCTACACCATATATTTT
TRBV10-3,-,TRBJ2-6,13,-,CAISEEGANVLTF,TGTGCCATCAGTGAGGAGGGGGCCAACGTCCTGACTTTC
TRBV11-2,-,TRBJ1-2,13,few,CASSSRPVYGYTF,TGTGCCAGCAGCTCGAGACCCGTCTATGGCTACACCTTC
TRBV28,TRBD1,TRBJ2-7,15,-,CASSSPQGVAYEQYF,TGTGCCAGCAGTTCCCCACAGGGGGTAGCCTACGAGCAGTACTTC
TRBV24-1,TRBD1,TRBJ2-7,16,-,CATSDWGTGDVYEQYF,TGTGCCACCAGTGATTGGGGGACAGGGGATGTCTACGAGCAGTACTTC
TRBV12-3/TRBV12-4,-,TRBJ1-1,15,-,CASRIRGRGNTEAFF,TGTGCCAGCAGGATACGGGGGCGCGGGAACACTGAAGCTTTCTTT
TRBV9,TRBD1,TRBJ1-1,13,once,CASSVGQADQAFF,TGTGCCAGCAGCGTGGGACAGGCCGACCAAGCTTTCTTT
TRBV29-1,TRBD1,TRBJ2-7,11,-,CSVRTGNEQYF,TGCAGCGTTCGGACAGGGAACGAGCAGTACTTC
TRBV12-3/TRBV12-4,-,TRBJ1-5,14,-,CASSSRGAGQPQHF,TGTGCCAGCAGTTCTCGGGGGGCGGGTCAGCCCCAGCATTTT
TRBV9,TRBD2,TRBJ2-5,18,-,CASSGWGLAGAEGETQYF,TGTGCCAGCAGCGGGTGGGGACTAGCGGGAGCGGAGGGCGAGACCCAGTACTTC
TRBV7-6,-,TRBJ2-7,14,many,CASSLGFGSYEQYF,TGTGCCAGCAGCTTAGGATTCGGTTCCTACGAGCAGTACTTC
TRBV3-1,TRBD2,TRBJ2-5,18,-,CASSYGLGARRSQETQYF,TGTGCCAGCAGCTATGGACTAGGTGCTAGGCGATCGCAAGAGACCCAGTACTTC
TRBV7-8,-,TRBJ1-6,18,once,CASSWGRRRDTYNSPLHF,TGTGCCAGCAGCTGGGGCCGACGACGGGACACTTATAATTCACCCCTCCACTTT
TRBV14,-,TRBJ2-3,14,few,CASSRDQGSDTQYF,TGTGCCAGCAGCCGCGATCAGGGGTCAGATACGCAGTATTTT
TRBV29-1,-,TRBJ2-7,14,many,CSVESAGSTYEQYF,TGCAGCGTTGAGTCGGCAGGGTCAACCTACGAGCAGTACTTC
TRBV10-2,-,TRBJ2-5,15,many,CASSTSWRALETQYF,TGCGCCAGCAGTACCTCCTGGCGGGCCCTGGAGACCCAGTACTTC
TRBV15,-,TRBJ2-2,17,-,CATSSSIPSPFTGELFF,TGTGCCACCAGCAGTTCAATTCCCAGCCCCTTCACCGGGGAGCTGTTTTTT
TRBV20-1,TRBD1,TRBJ1-1,13,-,CSEDRGLGTEAFF,TGCAGTGAGGACAGGGGGCTGGGCACTGAAGCTTTCTTT
TRBV29-1,-,TRBJ1-4,15,-,CSVAPGGVTNEKLFF,TGCAGCGTAGCTCCGGGAGGGGTAACTAATGAAAAACTGTTTTTT
TRBV19,-,TRBJ1-2,15,many,CASRKDHYPTNGYTF,TGTGCCAGTAGGAAGGACCATTACCCCACGAATGGCTACACCTTC
TRBV14,TRBD2,TRBJ2-7,14,many,CASSQAGLLYEQYF,TGTGCCAGCAGCCAAGCGGGACTATTATACGAGCAGTACTTC
TRBV2,TRBD2,TRBJ2-5,18,-,CASSVTTSGRGDQETQYF,TGTGCCAGCAGTGTAACGACTAGCGGGAGGGGCGACCAAGAGACCCAGTACTTC
TRBV7-9,-,TRBJ2-2,15,-,CASSQDTTNTGELFF,TGCGCCAGCAGCCAAGATACTACGAACACCGGGGAGCTGTTTTTT
TRBV30,-,TRBJ1-2,12,few,CAWSGGIHGYTF,TGTGCCTGGAGTGGTGGAATCCATGGCTACACCTTC